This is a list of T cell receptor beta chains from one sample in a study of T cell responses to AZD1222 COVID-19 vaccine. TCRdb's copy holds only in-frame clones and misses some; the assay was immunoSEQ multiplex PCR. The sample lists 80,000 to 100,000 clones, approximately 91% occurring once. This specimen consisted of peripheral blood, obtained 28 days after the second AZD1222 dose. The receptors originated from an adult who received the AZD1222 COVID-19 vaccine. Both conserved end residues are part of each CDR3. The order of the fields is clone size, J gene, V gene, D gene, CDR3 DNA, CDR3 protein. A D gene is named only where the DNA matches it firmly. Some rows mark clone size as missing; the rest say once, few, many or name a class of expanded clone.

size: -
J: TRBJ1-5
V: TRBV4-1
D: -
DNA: TGCGCCAGCAGCCGGTTCCTGGAGGGGAGGATCAATCAGCCCCAGCATTTT
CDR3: CASSRFLEGRINQPQHF

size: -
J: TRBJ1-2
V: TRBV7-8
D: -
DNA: TGTGCCAGCAGCTTAGGTGGTTTCAACTATGGCTACACCTTC
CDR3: CASSLGGFNYGYTF

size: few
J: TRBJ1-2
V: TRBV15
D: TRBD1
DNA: TGTGCCACCAGCAGAACCCGGACAGGGGATGGCTACACCTTC
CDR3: CATSRTRTGDGYTF

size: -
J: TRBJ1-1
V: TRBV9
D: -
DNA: TGTGCCAGCAGTGTGGGGGCAGCGACAGAGGGCACTGAAGCTTTCTTT
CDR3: CASSVGAATEGTEAFF

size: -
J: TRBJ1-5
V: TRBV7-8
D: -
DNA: TGTGCCAGCAGCTTGGGACATCAGCCCCAGCATTTT
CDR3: CASSLGHQPQHF

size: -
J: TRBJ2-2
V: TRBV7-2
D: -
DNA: TGTGCCAGCAGCTTAAATTGGGGCAGACGGGCCGGGGAGCTGTTTTTT
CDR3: CASSLNWGRRAGELFF

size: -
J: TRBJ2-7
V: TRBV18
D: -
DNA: TGTGCCAGCTCACCCGCCAACGGGGCGGGCGAGCAGTACTTC
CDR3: CASSPANGAGEQYF

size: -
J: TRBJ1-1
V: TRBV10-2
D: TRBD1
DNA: TGCGCCAGCAGTGAAACGGCGGGGACAGGACAAGCTTTCTTT
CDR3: CASSETAGTGQAFF

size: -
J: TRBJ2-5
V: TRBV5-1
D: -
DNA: TGCGCCAGCAGCTTGGCTGGAGGGTACCAAGAGACCCAGTACTTC
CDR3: CASSLAGGYQETQYF

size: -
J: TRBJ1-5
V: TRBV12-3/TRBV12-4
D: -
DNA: TGTGCCAGCAGTATGTTTACGAGTCAGCCCCAGCATTTT
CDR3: CASSMFTSQPQHF

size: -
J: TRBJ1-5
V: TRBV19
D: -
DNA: TGTGCCAGTAGTTCAGGGAATCAGCCCCAGCATTTT
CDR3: CASSSGNQPQHF

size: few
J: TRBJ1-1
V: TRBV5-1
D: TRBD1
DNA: TGCGCCAGCAGCCCACGGACAGGGGCGAACACTGAAGCTTTCTTT
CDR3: CASSPRTGANTEAFF

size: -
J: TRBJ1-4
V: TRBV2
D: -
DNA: TGTGCCAGCAGTCCCAGGGTTGAAAAACTGTTTTTT
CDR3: CASSPRVEKLFF

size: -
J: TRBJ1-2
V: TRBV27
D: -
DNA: TGTGCCAGCAGTTTAACGGTTTTGTTGGGCAGGAACTATGGCTACACCTTC
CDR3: CASSLTVLLGRNYGYTF

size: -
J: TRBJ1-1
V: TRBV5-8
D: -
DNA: TGTGCCAGCAGCTTGATCGGGGCTTCTAGCACTGAAGCTTTCTTT
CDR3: CASSLIGASSTEAFF

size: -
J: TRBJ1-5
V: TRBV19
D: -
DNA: TGTGCCAGTAGTATGTCAGGGTTCAATCAGCCCCAGCATTTT
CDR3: CASSMSGFNQPQHF

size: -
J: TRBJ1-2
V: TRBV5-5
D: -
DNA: TGTGCCAGCAGCCGGACCGGCAGTTTGGGCGGCTACACCTTC
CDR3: CASSRTGSLGGYTF

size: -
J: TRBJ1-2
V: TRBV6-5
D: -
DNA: TGTGCCAGCAGTTACAGACAGGTGAAGATCTACACCTTC
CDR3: CASSYRQVKIYTF

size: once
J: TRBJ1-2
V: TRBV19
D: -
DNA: TGTGCCAGTAGTATCTCCGGGTTAGACTACACCTTC
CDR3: CASSISGLDYTF

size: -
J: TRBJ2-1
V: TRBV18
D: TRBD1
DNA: TGTGCCAGCTCTCAAGACAGGGGAGGATACAATGAGCAGTTCTTC
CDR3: CASSQDRGGYNEQFF